The subject of this entry is one TCR beta chain. Full-length variable regions came from constant-region reverse primers plus semi-nested Nested Universal Primer A PCR. Using its own MiXCR run on the 5' RACE reads, TCRdb lists one record per CDR3 protein. The top ten clones hold less than 8% of a sample with 5,000 to 6,500 distinct CDR3 sequences, 30% to 40% of them seen once. The CDR3 runs 13 residues. CDR1 and CDR2 (germline): SGHDN, FVKESK. The sequence derives from a female donor with breast cancer. V and J are TRBV14 and TRBJ2-7; D remains ambiguous. The specimen was memory CD4+ T cells sorted from a lymph node. Subset described: memory CD4+ T cells, CD4+CD45RO+CD25-. CDR3 DNA sequence: TGCGCCAGCAGCCAATTAGGGAACTACGAGCAGTACGTC. The encoded protein is CASSQLGNYEQYV.